This record concerns one T cell receptor (beta chain) sequence. Its antigen specificity is not known. No base quality information exists; no much larger clone differs at one position. Using the deep immunoSEQ assay, TCR CDR3 regions were amplified from genomic DNA by multiplex PCR. Extracted genomic DNA from each cell subset was spread evenly across all wells of several immunoSEQ 96-well plates, with each plate serving as a replicate. For sorted subsets, each replicate PCR was loaded with 200 ng genomic DNA, equivalent to approximately 33,000 T cell genomes. Purified libraries were quantified with a Qubit 3.0 fluorometer, sized on a Bioanalyzer 2100, and re-quantified with the KAPA Library Quantification kit. Every immunoSEQ 96-well plate was sequenced on a separate single-read 150-cycle Illumina NextSeq 550 flow cell. As for the original processing: The immunoSEQ output contained only junctional sequences without quality scores, so filtering could not match that applied to full-length reads. To assign V/J genes and CDR3, sequences were annotated against IMGT germline references using PyIR, a Python wrapper for IgBLAST v1.9. Reads were filtered out if the reads had weak V/J assignments (E-value above 1e-6), no CDR3, stop codons, out-of-frame junctions, or ambiguous translated residues. V3J clonotypes were defined by identical inferred V gene, J gene, and CDR3 amino acid sequence. Percentage overlap between repertoires was calculated by dividing the number of shared unique clonotypes by the size of the smaller repertoire. Repertoire richness was assessed with RTK rarefaction, the Chao1 estimator, and Recon v2.1 estimates of unobserved clonotypes. Generation probabilities were computed with OLGA for all TCRbeta clonotypes obtained by the gDNA method from a handful of donors. The table comes from immuneACCESS by way of TCRdb, which keeps in-frame sequences with V and J called. Part of the clones is missing from these tables; in studies checked, under half for an unresolved V gene and the rest for unknown reasons. That table is the source of V, J and clone size, and D and trimming were worked out from the DNA. In this sample the table shows roughly 2,000,000 clones, around 96% of which occur a single time. Approximately 1.2% of the sample rests with the top ten.

The entry originates in a study of shared clonotypes between healthy human individuals (dated by TCRdb to the early 2020s). General notes on the study: Three men and a couple of women, aged 18 to 49 years, made up the cohort. Per donor, three plates each were used for CD4 naive and CD4 memory, two for CD8 naive, and one for CD8 memory. The study deeply sequenced blood TCR repertoires of five healthy adults to estimate repertoire size and the extent of clonotype sharing between individuals. Libraries were prepared and TCR repertoires were sequenced by different laboratories using diverse techniques, in order to increase sequencing depth and limit assay-specific biases. Between about 0.94 and 8.9 billion PBMCs per donor were obtained by leukapheresis.

CD8 naive samples were obtained by positive selection for CCR7 among CD45RO-negative cells, yielding a CD45RA+CCR7+ population from which TemRA cells were excluded. Donors were healthy HIV-negative adults with no recently reported acute infections or vaccinations. All donors were Caucasian adults living in Nashville, Tennessee, USA. Blood was obtained by leukapheresis, after which PBMCs were separated by Ficoll-Histopaque density gradient centrifugation and cryopreserved in liquid nitrogen vapor phase. Analytical flow cytometry was used to check the purity and quantity of each magnetically sorted T cell population. Each sorted fraction had its genomic DNA isolated and then quantified by UV absorbance on a Nanodrop 2000c. The paper's findings and limits, for the study overall: Pairwise subsampling led to the expectation that sequencing depth would affect the degree of clonotype sharing among donors. Incomplete sequencing was indicated by rarefaction of sorted-subset datasets, despite the large sequencing depth. Compared with non-shared clonotypes, clonotypes shared by all four sorted-subset donors had higher generation probabilities. Naive subsets generally had larger estimated clonotype richness than memory subsets did. About 5% of naive CD4, roughly 3.5% of naive CD8, 2.3% of memory CD4, and 0.4% of memory CD8 clonotypes were shared across several donors. Because the study included a small number of donors, the genetic and exposure-history diversity represented was limited. Sampling was restricted to blood, and TCR repertoires in tissue are likely to differ from TCR repertoires in blood.

From the germline V gene, CDR1 is MDHEN and CDR2 is SYDVKM. Measured from the cysteine to the phenylalanine, the CDR3 is 12 residues long. The entry retains the CDR3 DNA only, 36 bases that are in frame from base 1. V was cut back by 4 bases and J by 5 bases, leaving a gap of 5 bases between them. This TCR was sampled from a man between 18 and 35 years old in good health. The rearranged segments are TRBV28 and TRBJ1-4, with an unclear D gene assignment. Sequences were obtained from naive CD8+ T cells sorted from blood. The cell subset or site label corresponds to: CD45RA+CCR7+. The DNA reads TGTGCCAGCAGTTCTAAGAATGAAAAACTGTTTTTT. Its protein is CASSSKNEKLFF.